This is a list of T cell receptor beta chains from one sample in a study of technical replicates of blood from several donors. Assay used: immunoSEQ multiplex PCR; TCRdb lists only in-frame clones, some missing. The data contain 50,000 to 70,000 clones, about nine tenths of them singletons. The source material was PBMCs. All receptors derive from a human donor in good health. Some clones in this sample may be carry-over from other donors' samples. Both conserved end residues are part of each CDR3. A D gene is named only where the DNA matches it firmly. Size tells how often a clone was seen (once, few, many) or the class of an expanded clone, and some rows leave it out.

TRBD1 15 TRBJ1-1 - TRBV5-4 TGTGCCAGCAGAACCGGGACAGGGGAGGTCACTGAAGCTTTCTTT CASRTGTGEVTEAFF
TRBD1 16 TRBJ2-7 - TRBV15 TGTGCCACCAGCAGAGCCATAACAGGGGGTTTTTACGAGCAGTACTTC CATSRAITGGFYEQYF
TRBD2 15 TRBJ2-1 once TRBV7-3 TGTGCCAGCAGCCCAGGGACTAGCGGGAGTTCGGGGCAGTTCTTC CASSPGTSGSSGQFF
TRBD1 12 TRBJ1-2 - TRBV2 TGTGCCAGCAGCAGGGACAGGGACGGCTACACCTTC CASSRDRDGYTF
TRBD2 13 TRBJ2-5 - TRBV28 TGTGCCAGCAGTTCGGGACTAGCGGGAGCTAGGTACTTC CASSSGLAGARYF
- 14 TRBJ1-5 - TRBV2 TGTGCCAGCAGCGGAAACAGCCGCAATCAGCCCCAGCATTTT CASSGNSRNQPQHF
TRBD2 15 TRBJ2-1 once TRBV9 TGTGCCAGCAGCGCCCACGGGGGGGCCGTAGATGAGCAGTTCTTC CASSAHGGAVDEQFF
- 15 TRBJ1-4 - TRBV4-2 TGTGCCAGCAGCCAAGAAGAACTCCGGAATGAAAAACTGTTTTTT CASSQEELRNEKLFF
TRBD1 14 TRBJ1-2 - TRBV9 TGTGCCAGCAGCGCCCAGGACAGGGTCCGTGGCTACACCTTC CASSAQDRVRGYTF
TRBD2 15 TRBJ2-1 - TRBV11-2 TGTGCCAGCAGCTCACGACTAGCGGGAGTTAATGAGCAGTTCTTC CASSSRLAGVNEQFF
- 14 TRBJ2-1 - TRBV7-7 TGTGCCAGCAGCTTAGCCAGAACTAGCAATGAGCAGTTCTTC CASSLARTSNEQFF
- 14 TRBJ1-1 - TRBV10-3 TGTGCCATCACTCAGGGGCCGAAGAACACTGAAGCTTTCTTT CAITQGPKNTEAFF
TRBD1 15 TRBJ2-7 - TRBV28 TGTGCCAGCAGTATCCCTGAAGGGGGCGGGTACGAGCAGTACTTC CASSIPEGGGYEQYF
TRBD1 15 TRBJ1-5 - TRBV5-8 TGTGCCAGCAGCGTAGGGGGCGGTGGCAATCAGCCCCAGCATTTT CASSVGGGGNQPQHF
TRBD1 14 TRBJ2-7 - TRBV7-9 TGTGCCAGCAGCCCCCCGGGACAGGTAAACGAGCAGTACTTC CASSPPGQVNEQYF
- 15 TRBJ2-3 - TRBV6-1 TGTGCCAGCAGTGAAAGGTTTAGCGGCACAGATACGCAGTATTTT CASSERFSGTDTQYF